This is a list of T cell receptor beta chains from one sample in a study of identical twins. TCRdb re-called the 5' RACE reads with MiXCR, one entry per CDR3 protein. The sample shows 450,000 to 600,000 distinct CDR3 sequences, around 24% of them seen only once. The same specimen was also included in a second study, on yellow fever vaccine responses in identical twins.

Sample: CD4+ T cells sorted from blood. These TCRs come from a woman in her late teens or twenties in good health. CDR3s include the opening cysteine and the closing phenylalanine or tryptophan. D genes are given only for firm matches. Not all rows give a size; the values are once, few, many and, for expanded clones, a class.

CDR3nt	CDR3aa	abundance	v_gene	d_gene	j_gene	len
TGTGCCATCACTTCGGCGAACACCGGGGAGCTGTTTTTT	CAITSANTGELFF	few	TRBV10-3	.	TRBJ2-2	13
TGTGCCAGCAGCTCGGGACCGCCTCCGGGAACCAAGCAGTACTTC	CASSSGPPPGTKQYF	few	TRBV7-2	.	TRBJ2-7	15
TGTGCCACCAGTGATGGACACAACTATGGCTACACCTTC	CATSDGHNYGYTF	few	TRBV24-1	.	TRBJ1-2	13
TGTGCCAGCAGACATACCGGGACTAGCGCTGATGAGCAGTTCTTC	CASRHTGTSADEQFF	.	TRBV5-5	TRBD2	TRBJ2-1	15
TGTGCCATCAGTGAGTCAGGCCTAGCGGAGAATACGCAGTATTTT	CAISESGLAENTQYF	.	TRBV10-3	TRBD2	TRBJ2-3	15
TGCGCCAGCAGCTTGGGACCGGGTCTCGGGGGGAATGAGCAGTTCTTC	CASSLGPGLGGNEQFF	few	TRBV5-1	TRBD2	TRBJ2-1	16
TGTGCCAGCAGTCCCAGACGAGAAGTGTCACCCCTCCACTTT	CASSPRREVSPLHF	few	TRBV27	.	TRBJ1-6	14
TGTGCCACCAGCAGAGAGTGGGGGCAGGCTGAAGCTTTCTTT	CATSREWGQAEAFF	.	TRBV15	.	TRBJ1-1	14
TGCAGCGCGGCGCGGGGGGGTCCCTACAATGAGCAGTTCTTC	CSAARGGPYNEQFF	few	TRBV29-1	TRBD2	TRBJ2-1	14
TGTGCCAGCAGCCCTCGGGGGGCCTTCTTGAACACTGAAGCTTTCTTT	CASSPRGAFLNTEAFF	few	TRBV12-3/TRBV12-4	.	TRBJ1-1	16
TGCGCCAGCAGCTCGGGACTAGCGGTTTACAATGAGCAGTTCTTC	CASSSGLAVYNEQFF	many	TRBV5-1	TRBD2	TRBJ2-1	15
TGTGCCAGCGGAACTAGCGGATCTAGCACAGATACGCAGTATTTT	CASGTSGSSTDTQYF	few	TRBV6-4	TRBD2	TRBJ2-3	15
TGTGCCAGCAGGTGGACAGGGGACAGCGGGGAGCTGTTTTTT	CASRWTGDSGELFF	few	TRBV6-1	TRBD1	TRBJ2-2	14
TGTGCCAGCAGCTTCGGGACCTCTAGCATGGGGACGCAGTATTTT	CASSFGTSSMGTQYF	.	TRBV7-9	.	TRBJ2-3	15
TGCAGTGCTAGACAAGCGGGAGGGAGCAATGAGCAGTTCTTC	CSARQAGGSNEQFF	few	TRBV20-1	TRBD2	TRBJ2-1	14